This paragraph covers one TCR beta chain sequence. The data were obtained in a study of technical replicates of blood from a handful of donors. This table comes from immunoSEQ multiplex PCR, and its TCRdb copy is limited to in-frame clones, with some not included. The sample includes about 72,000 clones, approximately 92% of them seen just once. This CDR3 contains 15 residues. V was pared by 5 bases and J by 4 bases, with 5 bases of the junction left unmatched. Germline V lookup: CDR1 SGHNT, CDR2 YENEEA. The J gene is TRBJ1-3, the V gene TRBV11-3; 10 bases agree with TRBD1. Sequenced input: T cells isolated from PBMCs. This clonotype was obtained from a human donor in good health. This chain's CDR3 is CASSGDRGRGNTIYF. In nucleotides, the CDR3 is TGTGCCAGCAGCGGGGACAGGGGCAGGGGAAACACCATATATTTT. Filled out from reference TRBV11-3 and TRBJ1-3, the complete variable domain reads EAGVVQSPRYKIIEKKQPVAFWCNPISGHNTLYWYLQNLGQGPELLIRYENEEAVDDSQLPKDRFSAERLKGVDSTLKIQPAELGDSAVYLCASSGDRGRGNTIYFGEGSWLTVV.